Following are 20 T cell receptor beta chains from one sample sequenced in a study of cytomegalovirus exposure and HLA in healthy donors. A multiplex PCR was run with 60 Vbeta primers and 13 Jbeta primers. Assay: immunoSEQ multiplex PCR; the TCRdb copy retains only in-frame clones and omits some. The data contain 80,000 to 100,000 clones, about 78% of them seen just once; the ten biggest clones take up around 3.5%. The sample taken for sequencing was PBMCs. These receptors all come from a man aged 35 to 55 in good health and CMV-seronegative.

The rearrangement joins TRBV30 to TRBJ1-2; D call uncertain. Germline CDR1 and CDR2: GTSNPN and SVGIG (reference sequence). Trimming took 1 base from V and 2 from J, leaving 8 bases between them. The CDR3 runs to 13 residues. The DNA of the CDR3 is TGTGCCTGGAGTGAATCCCCAAACTATGGCTACACCTTC. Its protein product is CAWSESPNYGYTF.

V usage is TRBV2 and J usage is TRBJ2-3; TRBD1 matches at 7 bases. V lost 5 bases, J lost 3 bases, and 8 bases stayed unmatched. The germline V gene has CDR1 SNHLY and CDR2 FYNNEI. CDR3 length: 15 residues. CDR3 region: CASSKQGWDTDTQYF. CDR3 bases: TGTGCCAGCAGTAAACAGGGGTGGGATACAGATACGCAGTATTTT. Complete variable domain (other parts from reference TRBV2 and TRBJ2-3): EPEVTQTPSHQVTQMGQEVILRCVPISNHLYFYWYRQILGQKVEFLVSFYNNEISEKSEIFDDQFSVERPDGSNFTLKIRSTKLEDSAMYFCASSKQGWDTDTQYFGPGTRLTVL.

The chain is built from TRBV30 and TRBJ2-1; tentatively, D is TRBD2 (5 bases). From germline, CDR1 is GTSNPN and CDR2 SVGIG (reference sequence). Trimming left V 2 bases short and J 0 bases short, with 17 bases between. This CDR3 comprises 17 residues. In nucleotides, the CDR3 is TGTGCCTGGAGTACCCTCCGGACCAGCGGCTCCTACAATGAGCAGTTCTTC. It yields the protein CAWSTLRTSGSYNEQFF.

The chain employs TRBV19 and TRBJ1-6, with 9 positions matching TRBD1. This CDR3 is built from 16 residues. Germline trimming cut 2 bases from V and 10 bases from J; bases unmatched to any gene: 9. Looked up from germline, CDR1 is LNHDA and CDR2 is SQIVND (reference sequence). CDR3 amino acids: CASSILSGQGGSPLHF. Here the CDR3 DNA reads TGTGCCAGTAGTATATTATCGGGACAGGGAGGATCACCCCTCCACTTT.

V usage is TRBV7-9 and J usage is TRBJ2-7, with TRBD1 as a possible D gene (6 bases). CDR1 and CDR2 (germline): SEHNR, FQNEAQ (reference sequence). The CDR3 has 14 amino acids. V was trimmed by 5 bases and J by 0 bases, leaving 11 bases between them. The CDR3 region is CASSPDRFSYEQYF. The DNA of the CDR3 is TGTGCCAGCAGCCCTGACAGGTTCTCCTACGAGCAGTACTTC.

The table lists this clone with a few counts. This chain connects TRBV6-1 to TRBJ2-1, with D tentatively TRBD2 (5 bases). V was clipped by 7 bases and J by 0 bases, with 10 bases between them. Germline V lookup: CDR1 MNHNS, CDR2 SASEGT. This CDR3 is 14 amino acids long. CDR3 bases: TGTGCCAGCAACCCTAGCTACTCCTACAATGAGCAGTTCTTC. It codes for CASNPSYSYNEQFF.

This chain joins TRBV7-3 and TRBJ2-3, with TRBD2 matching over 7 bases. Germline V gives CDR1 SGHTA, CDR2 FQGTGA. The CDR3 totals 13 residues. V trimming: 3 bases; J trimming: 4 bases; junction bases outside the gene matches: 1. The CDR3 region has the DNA TGTGCCAGCAGCTTTACTAGCGCAGATACGCAGTATTTT. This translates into CASSFTSADTQYF.

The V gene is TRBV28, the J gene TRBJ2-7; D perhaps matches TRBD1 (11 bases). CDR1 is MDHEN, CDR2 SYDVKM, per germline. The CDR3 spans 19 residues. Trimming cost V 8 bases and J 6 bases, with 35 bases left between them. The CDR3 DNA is TGTGCCAGCGGCTCGCGGGACAGGGTTACTAGCGGGACAGGGGGCGAGCAGTACTTC. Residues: CASGSRDRVTSGTGGEQYF.

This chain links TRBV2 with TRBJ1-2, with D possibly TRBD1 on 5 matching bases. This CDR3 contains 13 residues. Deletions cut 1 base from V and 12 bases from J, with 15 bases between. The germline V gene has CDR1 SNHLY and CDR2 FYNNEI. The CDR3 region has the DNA TGTGCCAGCAGTGAAGACAGGAACCCTCGAAACACCTTC. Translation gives CASSEDRNPRNTF.

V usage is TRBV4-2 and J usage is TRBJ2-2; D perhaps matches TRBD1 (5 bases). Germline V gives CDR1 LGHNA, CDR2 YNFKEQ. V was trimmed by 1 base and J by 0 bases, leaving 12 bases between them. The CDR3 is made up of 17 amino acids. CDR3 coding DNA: TGTGCCAGCAGCCAAGCTTCGTGGGGCGCGAACACCGGGGAGCTGTTTTTT. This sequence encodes CASSQASWGANTGELFF.

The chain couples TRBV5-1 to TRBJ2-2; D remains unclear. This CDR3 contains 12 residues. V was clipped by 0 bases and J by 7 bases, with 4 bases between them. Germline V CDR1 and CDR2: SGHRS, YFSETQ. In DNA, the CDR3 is TGCGCCAGCAGCTTGGATCTCGGGGAGCTGTTTTTT. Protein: CASSLDLGELFF.

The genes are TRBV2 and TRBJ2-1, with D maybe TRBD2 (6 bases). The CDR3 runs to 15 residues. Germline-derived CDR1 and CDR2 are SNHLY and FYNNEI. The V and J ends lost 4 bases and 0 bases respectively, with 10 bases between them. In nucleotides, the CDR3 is TGTGCCAGCAGTGGGGACTGGAGCTCCTACAATGAGCAGTTCTTC. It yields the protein CASSGDWSSYNEQFF.

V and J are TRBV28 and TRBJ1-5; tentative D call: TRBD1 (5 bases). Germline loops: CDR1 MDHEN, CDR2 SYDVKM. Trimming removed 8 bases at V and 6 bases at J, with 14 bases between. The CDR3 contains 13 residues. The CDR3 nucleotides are TGTGCCAGCTATTCAGGGTTCGGTCAGCCCCAGCATTTT. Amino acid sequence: CASYSGFGQPQHF.

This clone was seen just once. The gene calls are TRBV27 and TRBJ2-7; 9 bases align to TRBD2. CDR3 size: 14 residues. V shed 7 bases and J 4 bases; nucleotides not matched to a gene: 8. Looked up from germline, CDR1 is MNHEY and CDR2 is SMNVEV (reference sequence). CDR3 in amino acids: CASIVSGSLYEQYF. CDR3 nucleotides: TGTGCCAGCATCGTTAGCGGGAGTTTATACGAGCAGTACTTC.

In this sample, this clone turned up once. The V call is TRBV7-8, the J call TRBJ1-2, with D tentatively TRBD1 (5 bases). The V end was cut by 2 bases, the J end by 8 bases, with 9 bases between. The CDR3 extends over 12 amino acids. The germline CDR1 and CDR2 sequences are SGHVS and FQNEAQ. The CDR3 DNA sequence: TGTGCCAGCAGCTTACAGGGAAACGGCTACACCTTC. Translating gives CASSLQGNGYTF.

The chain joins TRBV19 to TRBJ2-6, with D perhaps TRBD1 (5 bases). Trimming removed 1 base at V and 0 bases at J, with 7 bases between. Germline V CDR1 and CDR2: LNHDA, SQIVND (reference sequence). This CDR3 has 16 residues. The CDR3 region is CASSIGQGSGANVLTF. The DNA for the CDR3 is TGTGCCAGTAGTATAGGGCAGGGCTCTGGGGCCAACGTCCTGACTTTC.

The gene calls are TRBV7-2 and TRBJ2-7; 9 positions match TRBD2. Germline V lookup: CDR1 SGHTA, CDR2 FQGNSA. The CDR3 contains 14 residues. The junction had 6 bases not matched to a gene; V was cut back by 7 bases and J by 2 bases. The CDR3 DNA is TGTGCCAGCACCATTGCGGGAGGGACCTACGAGCAGTACTTC. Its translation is CASTIAGGTYEQYF.

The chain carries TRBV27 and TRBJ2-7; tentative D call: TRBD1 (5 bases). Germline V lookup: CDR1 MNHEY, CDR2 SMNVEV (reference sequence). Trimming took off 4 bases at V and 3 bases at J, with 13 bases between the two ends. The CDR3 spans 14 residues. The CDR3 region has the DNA TGTGCCAGCAGTTCCCTTGGGGCAGGCTACGAGCAGTACTTC. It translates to CASSSLGAGYEQYF.

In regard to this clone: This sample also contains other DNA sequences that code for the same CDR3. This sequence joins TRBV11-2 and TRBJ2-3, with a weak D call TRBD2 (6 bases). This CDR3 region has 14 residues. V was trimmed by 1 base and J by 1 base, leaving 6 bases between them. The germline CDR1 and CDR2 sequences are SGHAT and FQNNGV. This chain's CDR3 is CASSLGGGTDTQYF. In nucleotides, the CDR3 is TGTGCCAGCAGCTTAGGGGGGGGCACAGATACGCAGTATTTT.

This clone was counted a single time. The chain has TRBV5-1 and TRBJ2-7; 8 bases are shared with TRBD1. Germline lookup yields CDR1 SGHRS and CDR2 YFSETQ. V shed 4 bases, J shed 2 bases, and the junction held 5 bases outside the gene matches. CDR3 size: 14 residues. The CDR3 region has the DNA TGCGCCAGCAGCCCAGACAGGGGCCCCTACGAGCAGTACTTC. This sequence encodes CASSPDRGPYEQYF.